The present T cell receptor (beta chain) was sequenced within a study of T cells in localized non-small cell lung cancer. This clone showed up just once. Its target is unknown. The CDR3 consists of 12 residues. Trimming removed 3 bases at V and 4 bases at J, with 4 bases between. From germline, CDR1 is MDHEN and CDR2 SYDVKM. Assay used: immunoSEQ multiplex PCR; TCRdb lists only in-frame clones, some missing. The repertoire holds more than 100,000 clones, 89% seen once, with around 1.7% in the top ten. Study-wide results and limits: Uninvolved adjacent lung showed the highest T cell clonality, exceeding tumor. Among blood samples, higher T cell density accompanied longer overall survival. Median detection of top 100 tumor clones in adjacent lung was roughly 61 clones.

The origin of this receptor is an older female donor with stage I lung adenocarcinoma. Material: peripheral blood, obtained before any cancer treatment. The chain employs TRBV28 and TRBJ1-5; D ambiguous. The CDR3 protein is CASSFRNQPQHF. The CDR3 nucleotides read TGTGCCAGCAGTTTCCGGAATCAGCCCCAGCATTTT.